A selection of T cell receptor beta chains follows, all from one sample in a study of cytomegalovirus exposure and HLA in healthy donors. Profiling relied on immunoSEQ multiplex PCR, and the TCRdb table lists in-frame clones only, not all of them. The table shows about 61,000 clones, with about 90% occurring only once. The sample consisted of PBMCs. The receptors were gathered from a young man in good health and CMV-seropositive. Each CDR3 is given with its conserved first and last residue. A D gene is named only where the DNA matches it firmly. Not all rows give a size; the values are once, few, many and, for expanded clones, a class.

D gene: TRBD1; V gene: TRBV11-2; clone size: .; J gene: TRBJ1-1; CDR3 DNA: TGTGCCAGCAGCTTAGGACAGGGGTGGACTGAAGCTTTCTTT; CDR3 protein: CASSLGQGWTEAFF
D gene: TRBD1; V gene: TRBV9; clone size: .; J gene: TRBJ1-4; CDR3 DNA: TGTGCCAGCGCAGTAGGTGTGACAGGGGGAGTAGAAAAACTGTTTTTT; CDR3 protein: CASAVGVTGGVEKLFF
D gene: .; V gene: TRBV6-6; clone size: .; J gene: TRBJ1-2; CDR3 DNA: TGTGCCAGCAGTCGAACCCAGGGGCTCAGTGGCTACACCTTC; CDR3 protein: CASSRTQGLSGYTF
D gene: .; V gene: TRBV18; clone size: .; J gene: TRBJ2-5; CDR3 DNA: TGTGCCAGCTCACCAAAGCACAGCCAAGAGACCCAGTACTTC; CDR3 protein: CASSPKHSQETQYF
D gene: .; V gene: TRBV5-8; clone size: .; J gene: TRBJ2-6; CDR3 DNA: TGTGCCAGCAGCCCGGGGTGGTCCGGGGCCAACGTCCTGACTTTC; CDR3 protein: CASSPGWSGANVLTF
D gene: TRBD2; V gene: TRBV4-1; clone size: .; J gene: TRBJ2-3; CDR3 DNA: TGCGCCAGCAGCCCCTGGACTAGCGGGAGAGATACGCAGTATTTT; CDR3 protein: CASSPWTSGRDTQYF
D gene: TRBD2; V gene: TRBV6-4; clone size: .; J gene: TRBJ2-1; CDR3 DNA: TGTGCCAGCAGTGCCGGGACTAGCTCCTACAATGAGCAGTTCTTC; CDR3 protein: CASSAGTSSYNEQFF
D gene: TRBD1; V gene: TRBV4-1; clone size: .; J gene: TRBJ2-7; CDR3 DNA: TGCGCCAGCAGCCAAGACCGGGACAGGGGTGCCCACGAGCAGTACTTC; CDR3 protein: CASSQDRDRGAHEQYF
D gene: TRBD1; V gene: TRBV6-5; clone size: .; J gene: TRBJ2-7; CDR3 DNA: TGTGCCAGCAGTTACGGACAGGGGATCTACGAGCAGTACTTC; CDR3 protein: CASSYGQGIYEQYF
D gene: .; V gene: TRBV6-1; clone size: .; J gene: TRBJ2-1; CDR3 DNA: TGTGCCACCCTTAGCGGAACCTACAATGAGCAGTTCTTC; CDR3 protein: CATLSGTYNEQFF
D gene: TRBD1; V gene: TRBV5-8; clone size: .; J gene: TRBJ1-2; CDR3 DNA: TGTGCCAGCAGTTGGGACAGGGGGATGTGGGGCTACACCTTC; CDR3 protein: CASSWDRGMWGYTF
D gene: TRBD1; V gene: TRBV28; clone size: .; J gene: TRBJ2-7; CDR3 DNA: TGTGCCAGCAGTTTGCCCCTTCTGACAGGGCCCTCCCACGACGAGCAGTACTTC; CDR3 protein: CASSLPLLTGPSHDEQYF
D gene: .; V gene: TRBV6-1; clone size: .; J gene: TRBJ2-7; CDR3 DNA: TGTGCCAGCAGTGAAGGGGGCTGGTCCTACGAGCAGTACTTC; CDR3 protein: CASSEGGWSYEQYF
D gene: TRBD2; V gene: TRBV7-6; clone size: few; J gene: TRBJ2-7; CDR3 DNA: TGTGCCAGCAGCTTAGGGGGTACTAGCGGGGTTTCCTACGAGCAGTACTTC; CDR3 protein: CASSLGGTSGVSYEQYF
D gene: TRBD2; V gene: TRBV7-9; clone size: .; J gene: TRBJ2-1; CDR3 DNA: TGTGCCAGCAGCTTTGCGAGTCGGCTAGCGGGAGAGAATGAGCAGTTCTTC; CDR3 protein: CASSFASRLAGENEQFF
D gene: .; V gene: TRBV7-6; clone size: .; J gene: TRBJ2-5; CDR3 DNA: TGTGCCAGCAGCTTAGCCCCACAAGGAGGGAGACGCGAGACCCAGTACTTC; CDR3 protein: CASSLAPQGGRRETQYF
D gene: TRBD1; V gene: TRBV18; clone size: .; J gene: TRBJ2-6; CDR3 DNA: TGTGCCAGCCGCGCTGGGACAGGCACTTCTGGGGCCAACGTCCTGACTTTC; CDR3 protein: CASRAGTGTSGANVLTF
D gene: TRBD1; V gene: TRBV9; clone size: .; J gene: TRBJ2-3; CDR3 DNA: TGTGCCAGCAGCGCACAGGGGGGCACGCTCACAGATACGCAGTATTTT; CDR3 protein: CASSAQGGTLTDTQYF
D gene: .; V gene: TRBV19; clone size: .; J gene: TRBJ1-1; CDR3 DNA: TGTGCCAGTAGTTCGACCAGGGAAACTGAAGCTTTCTTT; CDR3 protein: CASSSTRETEAFF
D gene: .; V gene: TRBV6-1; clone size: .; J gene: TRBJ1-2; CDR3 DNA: TGTGCCAGCAGGAGAGGCTCCGCTGCTGACTATGGCTACACCTTC; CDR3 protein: CASRRGSAADYGYTF
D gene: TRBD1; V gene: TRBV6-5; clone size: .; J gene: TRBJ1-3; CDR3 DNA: TGTGCCAGCAGTCAACGGACAGGGAGCTACACCATATATTTT; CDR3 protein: CASSQRTGSYTIYF
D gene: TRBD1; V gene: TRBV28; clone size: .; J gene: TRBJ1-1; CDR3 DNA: TGTGCCAGCAGCTTGGACAGGATTACTGAAGCTTTCTTT; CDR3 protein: CASSLDRITEAFF
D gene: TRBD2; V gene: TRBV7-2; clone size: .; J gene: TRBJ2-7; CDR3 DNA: TGTGCCAGCAGCTTAGCCGGGCCCGGGACTAGCGGGTACGAGCAGTACTTC; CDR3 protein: CASSLAGPGTSGYEQYF
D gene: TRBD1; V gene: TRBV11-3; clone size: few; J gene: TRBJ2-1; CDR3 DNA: TGTGCCAGCAGCTTAGAAGGGGGCCCCTACAATGAGCAGTTCTTC; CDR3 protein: CASSLEGGPYNEQFF
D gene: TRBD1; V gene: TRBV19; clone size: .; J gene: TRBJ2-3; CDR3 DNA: TGTGCCAGTAGTCGGACAGGGCCTAGCACAGATACGCAGTATTTT; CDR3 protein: CASSRTGPSTDTQYF
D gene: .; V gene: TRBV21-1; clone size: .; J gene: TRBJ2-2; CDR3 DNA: TGTGCCAGCAGCAAAGCAGGGGGGACTAGCCTGCACCGATTGAACACCGGGGAGCTGTTTTTT; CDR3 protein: CASSKAGGTSLHRLNTGELFF
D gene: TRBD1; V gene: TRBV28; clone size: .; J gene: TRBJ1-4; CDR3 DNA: TGTGCCAGCAGTTTATATGGCCCGACAGGGGGAGAAAAACTGTTTTTT; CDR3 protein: CASSLYGPTGGEKLFF
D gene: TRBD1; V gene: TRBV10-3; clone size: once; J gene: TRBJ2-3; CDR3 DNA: TGTGCCATCAGTGAGGATACAGGGGGGGATACGCAGTATTTT; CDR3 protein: CAISEDTGGDTQYF
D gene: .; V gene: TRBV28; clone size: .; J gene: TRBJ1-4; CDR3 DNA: TGTGCCAGCGGCCCCAGTGAAAAACTGTTTTTT; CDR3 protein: CASGPSEKLFF
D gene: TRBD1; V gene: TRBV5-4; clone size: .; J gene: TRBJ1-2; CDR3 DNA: TGTGCCAGCAGACCGGACAGGGGGCGCGGCTACACCTTC; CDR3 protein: CASRPDRGRGYTF
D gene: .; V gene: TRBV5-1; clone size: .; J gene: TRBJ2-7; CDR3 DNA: TGCGCCAGCAGCTTAGGGGGGGGCACCTACGAGCAGTACTTC; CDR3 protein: CASSLGGGTYEQYF
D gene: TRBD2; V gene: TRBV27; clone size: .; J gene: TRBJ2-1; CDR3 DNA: TGTGCCAGCAGTTCCCCAGCGGGAGAGAGGCAGTTCTTC; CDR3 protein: CASSSPAGERQFF
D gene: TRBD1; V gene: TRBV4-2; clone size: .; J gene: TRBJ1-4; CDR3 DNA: TGTGCCAGCAGCCTTCAAATCGGGACAGGAGGGGGTGAAAAACTGTTTTTT; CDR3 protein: CASSLQIGTGGGEKLFF
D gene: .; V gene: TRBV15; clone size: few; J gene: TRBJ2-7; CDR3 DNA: TGTGCCACCAGCAGAGAGGGCCCAAGCTACGAGCAGTACTTC; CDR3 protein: CATSREGPSYEQYF
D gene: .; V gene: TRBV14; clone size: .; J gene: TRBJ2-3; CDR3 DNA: TGTGCCAGCAGCCAAGGGGGCCGGACGCAGTATTTT; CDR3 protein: CASSQGGRTQYF
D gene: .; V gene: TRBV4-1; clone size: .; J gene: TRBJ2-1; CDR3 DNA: TGCGCCAGCAGCCAGGCCCTTACGGGAGCGGGCCACAATGAGCAGTTCTTC; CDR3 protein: CASSQALTGAGHNEQFF
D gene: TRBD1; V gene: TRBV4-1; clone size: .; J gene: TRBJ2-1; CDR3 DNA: TGCGCCAGCAGCCGGACAGGGGGCTACAATGAGCAGTTCTTC; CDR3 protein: CASSRTGGYNEQFF
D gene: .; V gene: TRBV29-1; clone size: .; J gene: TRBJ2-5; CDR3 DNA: TGCAGCGTTGGGCGGGTACAAGAGACCCAGTACTTC; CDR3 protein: CSVGRVQETQYF
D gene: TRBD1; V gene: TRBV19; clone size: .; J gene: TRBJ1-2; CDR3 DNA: TGTGCCAGTACCCAACAGACAGGGGTTAGCTATGGCTACACCTTC; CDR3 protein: CASTQQTGVSYGYTF
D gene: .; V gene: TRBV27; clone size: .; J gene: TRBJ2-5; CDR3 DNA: TGTGCCAGCAGTACAAAAGAGACCCAGTACTTC; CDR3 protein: CASSTKETQYF
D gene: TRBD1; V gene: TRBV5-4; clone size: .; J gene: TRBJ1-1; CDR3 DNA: TGTGCCAGCAGCGACGAACAGGGGTCCACTGAAGCTTTCTTT; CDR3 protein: CASSDEQGSTEAFF
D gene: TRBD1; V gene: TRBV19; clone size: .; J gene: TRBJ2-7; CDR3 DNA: TGTGCCAGTAGTACCGGGACAGGGAGGTACGAGCAGTACTTC; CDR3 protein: CASSTGTGRYEQYF
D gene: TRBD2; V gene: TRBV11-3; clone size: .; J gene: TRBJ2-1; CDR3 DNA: TGTGCCAGCAGTCCGACTAGCGGGAGGTCCTACAATGAGCAGTTCTTC; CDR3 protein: CASSPTSGRSYNEQFF
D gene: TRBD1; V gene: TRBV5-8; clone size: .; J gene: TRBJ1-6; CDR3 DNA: TGTGCCAGCAGCACAGAGACCGGGACAGGGGTCTCTCTATGGTCACCCCTCCACTTT; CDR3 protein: CASSTETGTGVSLWSPLHF
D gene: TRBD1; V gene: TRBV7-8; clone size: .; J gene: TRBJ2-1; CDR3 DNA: TGTGCCAGCAGCTTAATATCCCGGACAGGGTGGGATGAGCAGTTCTTC; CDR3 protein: CASSLISRTGWDEQFF
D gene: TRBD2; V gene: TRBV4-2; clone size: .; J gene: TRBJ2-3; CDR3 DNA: TGTGCCAGCAGCCGGACGACGGGGGGAGGGCCAACAGATACGCAGTATTTT; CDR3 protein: CASSRTTGGGPTDTQYF
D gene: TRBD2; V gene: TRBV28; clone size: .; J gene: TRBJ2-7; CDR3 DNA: TGTGCCAGCAGCGGGGCTAGCGGGATATACGAGCAGTACTTC; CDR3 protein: CASSGASGIYEQYF
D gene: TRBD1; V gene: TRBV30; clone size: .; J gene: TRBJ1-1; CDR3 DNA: TGTGCCTGGAGTCGTTCGGACAGGGGGCGCCGGACTGAAGCTTTCTTT; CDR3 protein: CAWSRSDRGRRTEAFF
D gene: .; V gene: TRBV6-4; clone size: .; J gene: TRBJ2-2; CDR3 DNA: TGTGCCAGCAGTGAAGGAGGGGGCTGGGGCACCGGGGAGCTGTTTTTT; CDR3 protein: CASSEGGGWGTGELFF
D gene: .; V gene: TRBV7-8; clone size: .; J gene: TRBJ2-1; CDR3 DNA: TGTGCCAGCAGCTTGTTCAGCGGAGTCGCCAATGAGCAGTTCTTC; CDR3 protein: CASSLFSGVANEQFF
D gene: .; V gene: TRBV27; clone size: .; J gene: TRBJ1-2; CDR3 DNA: TGTGCCAGCAGTCCCCAGCTTGGACAGCTTGAGGGCTACACCTTC; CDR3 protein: CASSPQLGQLEGYTF
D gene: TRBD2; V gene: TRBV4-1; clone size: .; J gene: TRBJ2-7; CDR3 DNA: TGCGCCAGCAGCCAATACAAAGCGGGAGGAGAAGAGCAGTACTTC; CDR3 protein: CASSQYKAGGEEQYF
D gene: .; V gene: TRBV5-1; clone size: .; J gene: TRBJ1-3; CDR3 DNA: TGCGCCAGCAGCTCTACAGGGACTGGAAACACCATATATTTT; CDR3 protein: CASSSTGTGNTIYF
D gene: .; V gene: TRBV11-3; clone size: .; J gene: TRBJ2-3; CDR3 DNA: TGTGCCAGCAGCCCACACCGAGGGGATACGCAGTATTTT; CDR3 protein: CASSPHRGDTQYF
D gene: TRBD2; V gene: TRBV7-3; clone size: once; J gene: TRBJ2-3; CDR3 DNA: TGTGCCAGCAGCCTCCGGGGGGGCCCTAGCACAGATACGCAGTATTTT; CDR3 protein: CASSLRGGPSTDTQYF
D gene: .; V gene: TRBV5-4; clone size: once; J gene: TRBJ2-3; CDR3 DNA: TGTGCCAGCAGCTTGGCGAGAGGTGCAGATACGCAGTATTTT; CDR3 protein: CASSLARGADTQYF
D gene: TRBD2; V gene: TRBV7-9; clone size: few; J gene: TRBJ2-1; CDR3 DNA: TGTGCCAGCAGCTTAGTTTGGACTAGCGGGAGCCCTGAGCAGTTCTTC; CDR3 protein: CASSLVWTSGSPEQFF
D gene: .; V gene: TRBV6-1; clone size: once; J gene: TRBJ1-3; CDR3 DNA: TGTGCCAGCAGTTGGATCGGGTCCGGAAACACCATATATTTT; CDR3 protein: CASSWIGSGNTIYF
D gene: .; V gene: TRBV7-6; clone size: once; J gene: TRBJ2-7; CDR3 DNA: TGTGCCAGCAGCTCCCAGGGCAGGGACTACGAGCAGTACTTC; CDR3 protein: CASSSQGRDYEQYF